This T cell receptor beta chain is from a study of CD8 T cells in ankylosing spondylitis (dated by TCRdb to 2017 to 2019). Broadly, across the study: T cell receptor beta repertoires were profiled in healthy donors and ankylosing spondylitis patients so that disease-linked TCR variants could be found. The full study cohort comprised some 27 ankylosing spondylitis patients and about 110 healthy donors. Peripheral blood was sampled, and synovial fluid was also collected from ankylosing spondylitis patients. Overall study results and their limits: The disease-linked clones were reported as significantly enriched in matched synovial fluid samples from ankylosing spondylitis patients. The disease-linked clones had a CD8+ phenotype and were found at relatively low frequencies in peripheral blood. Some motif variants had previously been reported in the synovial fluid and blood of reactive arthritis patients, which suggests shared mechanisms of disease initiation. A TCR beta motif made up of seven or eight highly homologous amino acid variants appeared to be characteristic of blood from ankylosing spondylitis patients.

Ten or more counts support this clonotype. Its antigen specificity is not known. Base-call qualities are not available, and no considerably larger clone is one nucleotide away. The instrument was an Illumina HiSeq 2500. TCR beta libraries were prepared by quantitative 5'-RACE with molecular barcodes. The published analysis was carried out like this. A new computational method, built on a probabilistic model of VDJ rearrangement, was used to identify disease-linked TCR variants. TCRdb reprocessing: public reads trimmed at Q25 with fastp, clones called with MiXCR, in-frame beta chains kept. Rows merge per CDR3 protein into single entries with the most common DNA and genes. TCRdb, not the original authors, processed these V and J calls. The sample table shows more than 650,000 distinct CDR3 sequences, and 10% to 15% are seen once. Of the sample, about 0.49% falls within the top ten clones. Trimming at the junction amounts to 3 bases on V and 3 bases on J, and the germline ends lie 2 bases apart. The germline V gene yields MDHEN for CDR1 and SYDVKM for CDR2. Including the terminal cysteine and phenylalanine, the CDR3 comprises 11 residues. This entry keeps only the CDR3 DNA: 33 bases, framed from base 1.

Sequencing was performed on blood, either unsorted or a sorted T cell fraction (not recorded which). The chain is made from TRBV28 and TRBJ1-1, with the D gene not clear enough to name. The clonotype comes from a male donor with ankylosing spondylitis. The CDR3 here reads CASSFHTEAFF. In nucleotides, the sequence is TGTGCCAGCAGTTTCCACACTGAAGCTTTCTTT.